A selection of T cell receptor beta chains follows, all from one sample in a study of human T cells and chemical hapten exposure. In TCRdb, the RACE reads were re-called with MiXCR into one record per CDR3 protein. There are about 90,000 distinct CDR3 sequences in the sample; 10% to 13% occur only once, and less than 2.5% lies in the top ten. Sequenced here: whole blood, sampled in connection with sensitization to the hapten diphenylcyclopropenone (DPC). The receptors come from a man aged 35 to 55 with alopecia areata. Some clones in this sample may be carry-over from other donors' samples. The CDR3 runs from the conserved cysteine through the conserved F or W. A D gene is named only where the DNA matches it firmly. Rows give clone size only sometimes, using once, few, many, or a class for an expanded clone.

j_call: TRBJ1-1
v_call: TRBV20-1
d_call: NA
clone_size: NA
cdr3_nt: TGCAGTGCTAGCGGCCCCAACGGCGCTGAAGCTTTCTTT
cdr3_aa: CSASGPNGAEAFF

j_call: TRBJ2-6
v_call: TRBV29-1
d_call: NA
clone_size: many
cdr3_nt: TGCAGCGTTTCTGACGCTCCCGCGGCCAACGTCCTGACTTTC
cdr3_aa: CSVSDAPAANVLTF

j_call: TRBJ2-1
v_call: TRBV19
d_call: NA
clone_size: few
cdr3_nt: TGTGCCAGTAGGACTGACAGGAGCTCCTACAATGAGCAGTTCTTC
cdr3_aa: CASRTDRSSYNEQFF

j_call: TRBJ1-2
v_call: TRBV29-1
d_call: NA
clone_size: NA
cdr3_nt: TGCAGTGCAGGGAGGAAGGATGGCTACACCTTC
cdr3_aa: CSAGRKDGYTF

j_call: TRBJ2-6
v_call: TRBV24-1
d_call: TRBD1
clone_size: NA
cdr3_nt: TGTGCCACCAGTGCCGCTCCGGGACAGGGGGCGCGAGGGGCCAACGTCCTGACTTTC
cdr3_aa: CATSAAPGQGARGANVLTF

j_call: TRBJ1-2
v_call: TRBV6-5
d_call: TRBD1
clone_size: few
cdr3_nt: TGTGCCAGCAGTTACCGGAGTCGGGGGACAGGTTTCTATGGCTACACCTTC
cdr3_aa: CASSYRSRGTGFYGYTF

j_call: TRBJ2-3
v_call: TRBV15
d_call: TRBD1
clone_size: many
cdr3_nt: TGTGCCACCAGCAGAGAAGGCGGGACAGGGCTCACAGATACGCAGTATTTT
cdr3_aa: CATSREGGTGLTDTQYF

j_call: TRBJ2-2
v_call: TRBV6-2/TRBV6-3
d_call: NA
clone_size: once
cdr3_nt: TGTGCCAGCAGTTACTGGGGGGCGATGGGAAACACCGGGGAGCTGTTTTTT
cdr3_aa: CASSYWGAMGNTGELFF

j_call: TRBJ2-1
v_call: TRBV5-1
d_call: TRBD1
clone_size: NA
cdr3_nt: TGCGCCAGCAGCTTGGCCAAGGGACAGGGTAAGGGAAATGAGCAGTTCTTC
cdr3_aa: CASSLAKGQGKGNEQFF

j_call: TRBJ1-1
v_call: TRBV28
d_call: TRBD1
clone_size: NA
cdr3_nt: TGTGCCAGCCCCCCCCCCAACAGGGGCACTGAAGCTTTCTTT
cdr3_aa: CASPPPNRGTEAFF

j_call: TRBJ2-7
v_call: TRBV7-2
d_call: NA
clone_size: few
cdr3_nt: TGTGCCAGCAGCGCTTATTCGGGCTACGAGCAGTACTTC
cdr3_aa: CASSAYSGYEQYF

j_call: TRBJ2-1
v_call: TRBV5-4
d_call: TRBD1
clone_size: few
cdr3_nt: TGTGCCAGCAGCGGCAGACAGGGGGCGGGGAATGAGCAGTTCTTC
cdr3_aa: CASSGRQGAGNEQFF

j_call: TRBJ2-1
v_call: TRBV6-5
d_call: TRBD2
clone_size: few
cdr3_nt: TGTGCCAGCAGCGGGAGGGCCGGTTACAATGAGCAGTTCTTC
cdr3_aa: CASSGRAGYNEQFF

j_call: TRBJ2-1
v_call: TRBV4-2
d_call: NA
clone_size: few
cdr3_nt: TGTGCCAGCAGCCAAGATTATGGGGGCCCTCCCTACAATGAGCAGTTCTTC
cdr3_aa: CASSQDYGGPPYNEQFF

j_call: TRBJ2-2
v_call: TRBV5-1
d_call: NA
clone_size: few
cdr3_nt: TGCGCCAGCAGCTTGGGACTACTGACCGGGGAGCTGTTTTTT
cdr3_aa: CASSLGLLTGELFF

j_call: TRBJ2-1
v_call: TRBV20-1
d_call: TRBD2
clone_size: NA
cdr3_nt: TGCAGTGCTGTCCGTAGCGGGAGGGCCCGTGGCAATGAGCAGTTCTTC
cdr3_aa: CSAVRSGRARGNEQFF

j_call: TRBJ2-4
v_call: TRBV5-1
d_call: TRBD1
clone_size: NA
cdr3_nt: TGCGCCAGCAGCTTGGTTGGGACAGGGGAAAACATTCAGTACTTC
cdr3_aa: CASSLVGTGENIQYF

j_call: TRBJ1-5
v_call: TRBV7-2
d_call: TRBD1
clone_size: NA
cdr3_nt: TGTGCCAGCAGCCCAGGACAGGGACAGCCCCAGCATTTT
cdr3_aa: CASSPGQGQPQHF

j_call: TRBJ2-3
v_call: TRBV11-2
d_call: NA
clone_size: NA
cdr3_nt: TGTGCCAGCAGCTTGCTCCCAGCGGGTCTCCCAGATACGCAGTATTTT
cdr3_aa: CASSLLPAGLPDTQYF

j_call: TRBJ2-1
v_call: TRBV7-9
d_call: TRBD2
clone_size: many
cdr3_nt: TGTGCCAGCCATCGCCGGGGGGACCCCTACAATGAGCAGTTCTTC
cdr3_aa: CASHRRGDPYNEQFF

j_call: TRBJ2-3
v_call: TRBV7-2
d_call: NA
clone_size: few
cdr3_nt: TGTGCCAGCAGCTTAAGGGCTACTAGCACAGATACGCAGTATTTT
cdr3_aa: CASSLRATSTDTQYF

j_call: TRBJ1-1
v_call: TRBV6-5
d_call: NA
clone_size: few
cdr3_nt: TGTGCCAGCAGTTATAGTCCGAAGCCTAACACTGAAGCTTTCTTT
cdr3_aa: CASSYSPKPNTEAFF